This T cell receptor (beta chain) was captured in a study of blood T cells in healthy people across ages. On this clonotype: Its antigen is not identified.

Researchers report isolating at least 7 million PBMCs per sample. General observations from the study: Long-lived donors carried more naive CD4+ cells and greater diversity than aged donors.

CDR1 is MDHEN, CDR2 SYDVKM, per germline. The V end was cut by 5 bases, the J end by 7 bases, with 14 bases between. There are 13 residues in the CDR3. Using a J-beta primer mix together with a sample-barcoded 5' primer, a second PCR was run for about 7 to 12 cycles. Each cDNA molecule was tagged by a template-switch adaptor that had 12 random nucleotides. TCRdb re-analysed the 5' RACE reads in MiXCR, keeping a single row per CDR3 protein. The table has about 2 million distinct CDR3 sequences, about 50% seen once. Sequenced sample: blood. The TCR sequence derives from a woman in her thirties or forties in good health. This chain joins TRBV28 and TRBJ2-5; no definite D call. The CDR3 loop is CASSVSAAGTQYF. The CDR3 region has the DNA TGTGCCAGCAGTGTAAGCGCGGCCGGGACCCAGTACTTC.